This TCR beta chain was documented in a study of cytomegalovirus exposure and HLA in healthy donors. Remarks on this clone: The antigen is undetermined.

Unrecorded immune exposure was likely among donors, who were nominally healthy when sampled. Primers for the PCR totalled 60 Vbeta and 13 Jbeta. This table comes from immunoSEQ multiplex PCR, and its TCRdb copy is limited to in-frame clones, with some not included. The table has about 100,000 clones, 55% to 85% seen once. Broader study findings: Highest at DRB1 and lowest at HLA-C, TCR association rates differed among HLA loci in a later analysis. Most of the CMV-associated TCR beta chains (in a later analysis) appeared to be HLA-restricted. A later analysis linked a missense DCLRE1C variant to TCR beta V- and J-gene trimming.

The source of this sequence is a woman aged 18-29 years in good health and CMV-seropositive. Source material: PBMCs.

CDR3 in amino acids: CSAKPGATGRRDEQYF. In DNA form, the CDR3 reads TGCAGCGCTAAACCCGGGGCGACAGGGCGAAGGGACGAGCAGTACTTC. The chain combines TRBV29-1 with TRBJ2-7; 7 positions match TRBD1. Unmatched junction bases numbered 20, after V lost 7 bases and J lost 5 bases. The germline V gene has CDR1 SQVTM and CDR2 ANQGSEA. The CDR3 sequence is 16 residues long.